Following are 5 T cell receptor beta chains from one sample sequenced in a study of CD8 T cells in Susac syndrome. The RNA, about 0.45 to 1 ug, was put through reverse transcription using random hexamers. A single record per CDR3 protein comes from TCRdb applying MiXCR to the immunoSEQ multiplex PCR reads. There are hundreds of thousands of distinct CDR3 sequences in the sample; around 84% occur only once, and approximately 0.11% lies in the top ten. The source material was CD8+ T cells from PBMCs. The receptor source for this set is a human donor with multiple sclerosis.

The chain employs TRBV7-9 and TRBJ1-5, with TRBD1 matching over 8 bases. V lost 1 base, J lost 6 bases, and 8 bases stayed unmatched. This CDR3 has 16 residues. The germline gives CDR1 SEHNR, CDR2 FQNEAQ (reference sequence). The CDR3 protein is CASSLGPQGAGQPQHF. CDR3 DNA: TGTGCCAGCAGCTTAGGGCCCCAGGGGGCTGGTCAGCCCCAGCATTTT. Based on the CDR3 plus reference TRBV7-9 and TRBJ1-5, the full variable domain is DTGVSQNPRHKITKRGQNVTFRCDPISEHNRLYWYRQTLGQGPEFLTYFQNEAQLEKSRLLSDRFSAERPKGSFSTLEIQRTEQGDSAMYLCASSLGPQGAGQPQHFGDGTRLSIL.

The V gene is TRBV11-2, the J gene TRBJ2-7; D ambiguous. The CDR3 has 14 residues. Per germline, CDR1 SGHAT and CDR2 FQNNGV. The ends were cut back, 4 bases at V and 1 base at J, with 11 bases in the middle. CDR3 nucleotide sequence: TGTGCCAGCAGCTCCGCCCCCTTGTCCTACGAGCAGTACTTC. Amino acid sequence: CASSSAPLSYEQYF.

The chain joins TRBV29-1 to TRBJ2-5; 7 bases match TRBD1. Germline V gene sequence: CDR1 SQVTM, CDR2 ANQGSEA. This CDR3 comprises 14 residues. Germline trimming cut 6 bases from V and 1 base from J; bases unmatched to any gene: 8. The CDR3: CSVVSGQAQETQYF. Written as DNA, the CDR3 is TGCAGCGTCGTTAGTGGACAGGCCCAAGAGACCCAGTACTTC.

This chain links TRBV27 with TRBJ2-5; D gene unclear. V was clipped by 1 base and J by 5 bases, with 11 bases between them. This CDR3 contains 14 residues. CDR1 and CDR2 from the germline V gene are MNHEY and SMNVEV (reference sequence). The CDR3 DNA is TGTGCCAGCAGTTTATTACGGGCCTCCGAGACCCAGTACTTC. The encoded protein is CASSLLRASETQYF.

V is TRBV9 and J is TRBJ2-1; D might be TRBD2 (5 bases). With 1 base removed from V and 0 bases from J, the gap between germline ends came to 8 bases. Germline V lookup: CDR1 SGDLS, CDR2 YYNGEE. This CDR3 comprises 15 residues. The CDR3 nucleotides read TGTGCCAGCAGCGTAACCGGACTCTCCTACAATGAGCAGTTCTTC. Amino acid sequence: CASSVTGLSYNEQFF.